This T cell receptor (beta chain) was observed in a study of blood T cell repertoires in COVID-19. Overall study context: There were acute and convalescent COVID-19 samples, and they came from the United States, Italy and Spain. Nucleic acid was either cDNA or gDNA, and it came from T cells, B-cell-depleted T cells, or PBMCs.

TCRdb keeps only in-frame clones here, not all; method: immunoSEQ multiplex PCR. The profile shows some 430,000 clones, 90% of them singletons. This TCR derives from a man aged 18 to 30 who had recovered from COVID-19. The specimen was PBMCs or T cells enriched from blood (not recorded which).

CDR3 bases: TGTGCCAGCAGTGACGAGGGAACGAGTGGCTACACCTTC. Translated, it gives CASSDEGTSGYTF. This sequence joins TRBV6-1 and TRBJ1-2; the D is unclear. The CDR3 totals 13 residues. V lost 3 bases and J 7 bases, leaving 12 bases between the germline ends. Germline CDR1 reads MNHNS; CDR2 reads SASEGT.